Below, one T cell receptor beta chain is given with its context. Antigen unknown. This record belongs to a study of cytomegalovirus exposure and HLA in healthy donors. Study as a whole: Researchers found that about four fifths of some 400 genotyped donors fell within the Caucasian-associated ancestry cluster.

Study findings and constraints: In a later analysis, most CMV-associated TCR beta chains appeared HLA-restricted.

The CDR3 consists of 19 residues. Germline V gene lookup returns CDR1 SGHVS and CDR2 FNYEAQ. Trimming removed 6 bases from V and 0 bases from J; junction bases left unmatched: 13. PCR primers comprised 60 Vbeta and 13 Jbeta primers. Profiling relied on immunoSEQ multiplex PCR, and the TCRdb table lists in-frame clones only, not all of them. Among tens of thousands of clones listed, approximately 60% were seen once. V and J are TRBV7-6 and TRBJ2-6, with 8 bases aligning to TRBD1. The sequencing sample was made of PBMCs. The sequence was obtained from a woman aged 50 to 65 in good health and CMV-seropositive. For the CDR3, the DNA is TGTGCCAGCAGTTCCGCGGACAGGGAATCCCCCTCTGGGGCCAACGTCCTGACTTTC. Translation: CASSSADRESPSGANVLTF. The full variable domain, in which reference TRBV7-6 and TRBJ2-6 provide the parts outside the CDR3, is GAGVSQSPRYKVTKRGQDVALRCDPISGHVSLYWYRQALGQGPEFLTYFNYEAQQDKSGLPNDRFSAERPEGSISTLTIQRTEQRDSAMYRCASSSADRESPSGANVLTFGAGSRLTVL.